Each of the 10 T cell receptor beta chains below was sequenced from the same sample in a study of cytomegalovirus exposure and HLA in healthy donors. This table comes from immunoSEQ multiplex PCR, and its TCRdb copy is limited to in-frame clones, with some not included. The repertoire holds some 68,000 clones, with roughly 96% as singletons. What was sequenced was PBMCs. These TCRs come from a man younger than 35 in good health and CMV-seronegative.

V and J are TRBV11-1 and TRBJ1-4, with D unresolved. Trimming took 5 bases from V and 8 from J, leaving 9 bases between them. The CDR3 is 12 amino acids. Germline-derived CDR1 and CDR2 are SGHAT and FQDESV (reference sequence). The CDR3: CASSPTSEKLFF. CDR3 coding DNA: TGTGCCAGCAGCCCAACGAGCGAAAAACTGTTTTTT.

The V gene is TRBV28, the J gene TRBJ1-1, with D perhaps matching TRBD1 (5 bases). V lost 3 bases, J lost 5 bases, and 16 bases lay in between. From germline, CDR1 is MDHEN and CDR2 SYDVKM. This CDR3 is 15 amino acids long. The CDR3 reads CASSFSRGGGTEAFF. The CDR3 region has the DNA TGTGCCAGCAGTTTCTCCCGGGGGGGAGGGACTGAAGCTTTCTTT.

V gene TRBV5-6 combines with J gene TRBJ1-2; the D is unclear. This CDR3 region has 16 residues. Germline V gives CDR1 SGHDT, CDR2 YYEEEE. The V end lost 2 bases, the J end lost 4 bases, and 18 bases lay between the germline ends. For the CDR3, the DNA is TGTGCCAGCAGCTTCGGAGGGCTGGGAACAAGCTATGGCTACACCTTC. Protein product: CASSFGGLGTSYGYTF.

There are a few counts of this clone. The chain has TRBV19 and TRBJ1-5, with TRBD1 identical over 9 bases. CDR1 and CDR2 (germline): LNHDA, SQIVND (reference sequence). The CDR3 is 16 residues long. V gave up 4 bases and J gave up 7 bases; unmatched junction bases: 11. The DNA of the CDR3 is TGTGCCAGTAGTAGGGGCCCGGGACAGGGCGACCAGCCCCAGCATTTT. Its protein product is CASSRGPGQGDQPQHF.

This chain uses TRBV6-5 with TRBJ2-7; 7 bases align to TRBD1. The CDR3 spans 14 residues. Germline trimming cut 2 bases from V and 2 bases from J; bases unmatched to any gene: 3. Germline assignment: CDR1 MNHEY and CDR2 SVGAGI. CDR3 coding DNA: TGTGCCAGCAGTTACGCCGGGACAGCCTACGAGCAGTACTTC. This codes for CASSYAGTAYEQYF.

V is TRBV18 and J is TRBJ2-2, with TRBD2 as a possible D gene (6 bases). The CDR3 consists of 16 residues. V lost 2 bases to trimming and J lost 3 bases, with 13 bases between them. The germline gives CDR1 KGHSH, CDR2 LQKENI. The CDR3 DNA sequence: TGTGCCAGCTCACCATTCAGGGAGGTCTACACCGGGGAGCTGTTTTTT. This encodes CASSPFREVYTGELFF.

The chain joins TRBV2 to TRBJ2-1; the match to TRBD2 covers 13 bases. Germline trimming cut 6 bases from V and 2 bases from J; bases unmatched to any gene: 7. The CDR3 loop spans 17 amino acids. Germline V gene data show CDR1 as SNHLY and CDR2 as FYNNEI. The CDR3 DNA reads TGTGCCAGCAGATCCGGACTAGCGGGAGTTCCCTACAATGAGCAGTTCTTC. Its protein product is CASRSGLAGVPYNEQFF.

This chain connects TRBV7-3 to TRBJ2-3, with 12 positions matching TRBD2. Looked up from germline, CDR1 is SGHTA and CDR2 is FQGTGA. There are 16 residues in the CDR3. Trimming cost V 5 bases and J 6 bases; bases outside gene matches: 9. This chain's CDR3 is CASSRTSGRPPDTQYF. DNA for the CDR3: TGTGCCAGCAGCCGAACTAGCGGGAGGCCGCCCGATACGCAGTATTTT.

The chain links TRBV27 to TRBJ2-5, with D tentatively TRBD2 (6 bases). CDR3 length: 15 residues. Germline-derived CDR1 and CDR2 are MNHEY and SMNVEV (reference sequence). Trimming removed 1 base at V and 2 bases at J, with 11 bases between. CDR3 DNA: TGTGCCAGCAGTTTATGGGGTAGCGGTCAAGAGACCCAGTACTTC. Translated, it gives CASSLWGSGQETQYF.

V and J are TRBV4-1 and TRBJ2-5; TRBD2 matches 8 bases. CDR3 length: 16 amino acids. Unmatched junction bases numbered 7, after V lost 0 bases and J lost 4 bases. CDR1 MGHRA and CDR2 YSYEKL come from the germline V gene. Here the CDR3 DNA reads TGCGCCAGCAGCCAAGATGCTTTCGCGGGAGGAGAGACCCAGTACTTC. It encodes CASSQDAFAGGETQYF.